This entry describes one TCR beta chain. The specificity of this receptor is unknown. Base qualities are not provided; no much larger clone lies one nucleotide away. From a lookup of the germline V gene, CDR1 and CDR2 are SGDLS and YYNGEE. V loses 2 bases, J loses 2 bases, and the germline ends lie 1 base apart. The CDR3 goes from the cysteine to the phenylalanine over 12 residues. Only the CDR3 region is kept as DNA, spanning 36 bases read in frame from base 1. The sample belongs to a study of cytotoxic CD8 clonotypes in ibrutinib-treated CLL (dated by TCRdb to the early 2020s). Looking at the study overall: The cohort had about a dozen relapsed/refractory and 15 treatment-naive patients; 17 to 18 were IGHV unmutated. Responses were partial in approximately 24 patients and complete in 2; after median about 70 months follow-up, about 14 stayed in remission and approximately 12 progressed. Samples at response were collected after a median of about twelve months of treatment, with a range of about 6 to 36 months. An average of roughly 270,000 productive templates and around 100,000 productive rearrangements was obtained per sample. Longitudinal samples were obtainable from about 30% of the roughly 90 participants in the trial. Cryopreserved peripheral blood mononuclear cells were collected at three points: before therapy, at response, and at either sustained remission or disease progression. Every remission and progressive disease sample was obtained while ibrutinib was still being received by the patients.

A MiSeq instrument was used for deep resolution sequencing, which targeted depths ranging from 1 in 1 million up to 1 in 200,000 T cells, with coverage averaging 10x for each clonotype. The immunoSEQ hsTCRB Kit was used to generate the TCR beta libraries. The study's processing was this. Data were analyzed with ImmunoSEQ Data Assistant and ImmunoSEQ Analyzer, with V, D and J genes assigned per IMGT definitions. Clonality, which ranges from 0 to 1, was calculated by subtracting the normalized Shannon entropy of productive rearrangement frequencies from one. Public clonotype analysis was restricted to overrepresented clonotypes comprising at least 0.05% of each patient's repertoire. Some twelve repertoires from age-matched healthy donors, obtained from immuneACCESS, served as clonality controls. The immuneACCESS repertoire file appears here via TCRdb, limited to in-frame rearrangements. These files lack a portion of the clones; in checked studies, under half of the deficit traces to unresolved V genes, and the cause of the others is not known. That table is the source of V, J and clone size, and D and trimming were worked out from the DNA. For this sample there are some 76,000 clones; roughly 80% appear just once. The ten largest clones add up to less than 45% of the sample.

The time point label here, explained by the study, means: 20 to 25 months on ibrutinib. Around 2 micrograms of genomic DNA were extracted from cryopreserved PBMCs for TCR beta library preparation. Longitudinal blood samples from CLL patients receiving ibrutinib monotherapy were subjected to high-throughput TCR beta sequencing. The patients were enrolled in a single-center, open-label phase 2 trial of ibrutinib monotherapy. General findings and caveats noted by the study authors: Public clonotypes were rare and either contracted or stayed stable during treatment, and the rise in clonality at ibrutinib response reflected the expansion of private clonotypes. Baseline clonality exceeded that of age-matched healthy donors and correlated strongly with circulating CD8+ T-cell counts. At ibrutinib response clonality went up, during sustained remission it held steady, and at progression it dropped back toward baseline. Sampling times were not matched between sustained-remission and progressing patients, and lymph node repertoires were not studied.

Rearrangement joined TRBV9 to TRBJ2-2; too little of a D gene remains to name it. This TCR derives from a human donor with chronic lymphocytic leukemia. Sequences were derived from PBMCs, sampled after 24 months of ibrutinib treatment. The encoded CDR3 is CASSVNTGELFF. The DNA sequence is TGTGCCAGCAGCGTCAACACCGGGGAGCTGTTTTTT.